This TCR beta chain is drawn from a study of siplizumab effects on memory and regulatory T cells. This CDR3 region has 14 residues. Germline lookup yields CDR1 SGHDT and CDR2 YYEEEE. V lost 2 bases, J lost 4 bases, and 10 bases lay in between. Clones were read by immunoSEQ multiplex PCR, and TCRdb kept only the in-frame ones, dropping some. The table has over 80,000 clones, roughly 89% seen once. The gene calls are TRBV5-6 and TRBJ2-1; D ambiguous. Sample: Tregs sorted from blood. The TCR originated in a human donor in good health. CDR3 amino acids: CASSFGYRYNEQFF. The CDR3 nucleotides are TGTGCCAGCAGCTTCGGATACCGATACAATGAGCAGTTCTTC.